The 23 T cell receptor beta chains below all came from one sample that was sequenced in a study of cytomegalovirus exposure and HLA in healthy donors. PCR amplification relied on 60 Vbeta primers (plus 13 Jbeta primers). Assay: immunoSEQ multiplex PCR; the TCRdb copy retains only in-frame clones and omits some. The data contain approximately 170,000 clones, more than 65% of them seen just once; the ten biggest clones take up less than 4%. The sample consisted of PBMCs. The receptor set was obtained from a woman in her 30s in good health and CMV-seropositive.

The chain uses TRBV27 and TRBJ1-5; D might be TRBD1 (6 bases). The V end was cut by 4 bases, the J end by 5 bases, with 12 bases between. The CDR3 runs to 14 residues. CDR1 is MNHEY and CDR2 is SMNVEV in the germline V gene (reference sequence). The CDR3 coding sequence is TGTGCCAGCAGTTCCGGGACACCTTATCAGCCCCAGCATTTT. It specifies CASSSGTPYQPQHF.

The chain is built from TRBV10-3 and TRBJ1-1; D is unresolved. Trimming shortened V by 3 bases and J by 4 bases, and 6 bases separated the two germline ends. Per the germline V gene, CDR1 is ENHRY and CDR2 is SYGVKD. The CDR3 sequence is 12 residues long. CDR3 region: CAISERSTEAFF. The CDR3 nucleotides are TGTGCCATCAGTGAAAGGAGCACTGAAGCTTTCTTT.

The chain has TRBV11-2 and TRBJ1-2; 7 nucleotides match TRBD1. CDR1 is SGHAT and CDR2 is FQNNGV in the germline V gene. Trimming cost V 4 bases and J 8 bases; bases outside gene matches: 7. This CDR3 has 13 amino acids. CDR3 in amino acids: CASSSPTGNGYTF. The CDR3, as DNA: TGTGCCAGCAGCTCCCCGACAGGGAACGGCTACACCTTC.

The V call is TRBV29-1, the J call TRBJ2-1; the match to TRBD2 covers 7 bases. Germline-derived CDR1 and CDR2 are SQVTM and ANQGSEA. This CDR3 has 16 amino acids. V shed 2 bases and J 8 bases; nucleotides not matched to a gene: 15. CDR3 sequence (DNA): TGCAGCGTTGAATTACCTGGCGGGGGAGTGAGGGATGAGCAGTTCTTC. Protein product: CSVELPGGGVRDEQFF.

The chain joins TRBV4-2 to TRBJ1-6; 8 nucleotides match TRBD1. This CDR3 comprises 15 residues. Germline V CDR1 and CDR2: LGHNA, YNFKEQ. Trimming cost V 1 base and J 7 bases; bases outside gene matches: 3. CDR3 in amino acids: CASSQVTGENSPLHF. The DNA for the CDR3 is TGTGCCAGCAGCCAAGTGACAGGGGAAAATTCACCCCTCCACTTT.

CDR3 sequence reads: CASSPVGGRTGELFF. CDR3 nucleotide sequence: TGTGCCAGCAGCCCCGTGGGAGGACGCACCGGGGAGCTGTTTTTT. V usage is TRBV13 and J usage is TRBJ2-2, with TRBD2 as a possible D gene (6 bases). The V gene's germline CDR1 is PRHDT and CDR2 FYEKMQ (reference sequence). CDR3 length: 15 residues. V was trimmed by 5 bases and J by 4 bases, leaving 14 bases between them.

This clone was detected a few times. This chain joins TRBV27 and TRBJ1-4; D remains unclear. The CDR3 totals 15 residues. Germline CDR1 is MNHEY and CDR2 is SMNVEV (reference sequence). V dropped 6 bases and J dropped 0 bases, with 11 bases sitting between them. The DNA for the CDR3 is TGTGCCAGCAGCCTGATGAGGGCAACTAATGAAAAACTGTTTTTT. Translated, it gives CASSLMRATNEKLFF.

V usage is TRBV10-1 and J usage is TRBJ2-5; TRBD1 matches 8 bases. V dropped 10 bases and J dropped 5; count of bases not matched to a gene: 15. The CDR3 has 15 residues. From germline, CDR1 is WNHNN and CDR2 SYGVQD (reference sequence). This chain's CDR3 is CAISVLGQGSETQYF. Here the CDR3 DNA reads TGCGCCATCAGCGTCCTCGGACAGGGTAGTGAGACCCAGTACTTC.

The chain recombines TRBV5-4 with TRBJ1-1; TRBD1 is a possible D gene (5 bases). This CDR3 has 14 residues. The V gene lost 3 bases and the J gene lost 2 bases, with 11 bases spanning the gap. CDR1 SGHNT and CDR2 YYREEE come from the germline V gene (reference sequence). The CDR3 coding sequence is TGTGCCAGCAGCTCACAGGTTTTTAACACTGAAGCTTTCTTT. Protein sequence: CASSSQVFNTEAFF.

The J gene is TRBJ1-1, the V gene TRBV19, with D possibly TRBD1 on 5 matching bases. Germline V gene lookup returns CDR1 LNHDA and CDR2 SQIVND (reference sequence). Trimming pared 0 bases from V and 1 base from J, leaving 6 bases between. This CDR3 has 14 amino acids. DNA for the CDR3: TGTGCCAGTAGTATAGAGCAGGGGAACACTGAAGCTTTCTTT. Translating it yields CASSIEQGNTEAFF. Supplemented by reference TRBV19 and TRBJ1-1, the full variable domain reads DGGITQSPKYLFRKEGQNVTLSCEQNLNHDAMYWYRQDPGQGLRLIYYSQIVNDFQKGDIAEGYSVSREKKESFPLTVTSAQKNPTAFYLCASSIEQGNTEAFFGQGTRLTVV.

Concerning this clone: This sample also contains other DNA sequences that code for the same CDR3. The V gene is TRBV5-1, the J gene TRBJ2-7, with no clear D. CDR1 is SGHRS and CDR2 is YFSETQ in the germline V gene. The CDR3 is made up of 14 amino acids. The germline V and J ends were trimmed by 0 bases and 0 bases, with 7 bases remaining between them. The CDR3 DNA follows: TGCGCCAGCAGCTTGGGCGGTGACTCCTACGAGCAGTACTTC. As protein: CASSLGGDSYEQYF.

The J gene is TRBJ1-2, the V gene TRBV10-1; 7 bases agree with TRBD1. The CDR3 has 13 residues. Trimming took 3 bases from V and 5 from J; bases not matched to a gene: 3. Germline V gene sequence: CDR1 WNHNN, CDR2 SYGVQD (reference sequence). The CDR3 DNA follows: TGCGCCAGCAGTGAACAGGGGAGGTATGGCTACACCTTC. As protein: CASSEQGRYGYTF.

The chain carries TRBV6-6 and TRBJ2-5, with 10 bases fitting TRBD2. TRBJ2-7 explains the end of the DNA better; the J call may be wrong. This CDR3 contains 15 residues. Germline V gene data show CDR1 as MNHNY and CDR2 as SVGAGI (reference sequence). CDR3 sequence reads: CASSYGLAVTYEQYF. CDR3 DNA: TGTGCCAGCAGTTACGGACTAGCGGTTACCTACGAGCAGTACTTC.

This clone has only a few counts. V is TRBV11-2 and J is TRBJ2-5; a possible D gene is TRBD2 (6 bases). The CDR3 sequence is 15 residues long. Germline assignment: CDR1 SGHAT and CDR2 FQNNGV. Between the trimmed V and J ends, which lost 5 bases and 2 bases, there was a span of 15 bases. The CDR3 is CASSGLVRDQETQYF. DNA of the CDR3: TGTGCCAGCAGCGGTCTAGTGCGGGATCAAGAGACCCAGTACTTC.

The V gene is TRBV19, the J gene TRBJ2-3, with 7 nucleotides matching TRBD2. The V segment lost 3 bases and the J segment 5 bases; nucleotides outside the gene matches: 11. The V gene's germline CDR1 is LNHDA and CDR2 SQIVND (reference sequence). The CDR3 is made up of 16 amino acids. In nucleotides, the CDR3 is TGTGCCAGTAGTATCATCTCGGGAGGCTCGGGAGATACGCAGTATTTT. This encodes CASSIISGGSGDTQYF.

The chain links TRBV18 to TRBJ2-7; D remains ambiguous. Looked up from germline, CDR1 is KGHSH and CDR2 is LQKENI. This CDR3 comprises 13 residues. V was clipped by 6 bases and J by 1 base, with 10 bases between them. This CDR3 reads CASSPTSSYEQYF. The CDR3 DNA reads TGTGCCAGCTCCCCCACTTCTTCCTACGAGCAGTACTTC.

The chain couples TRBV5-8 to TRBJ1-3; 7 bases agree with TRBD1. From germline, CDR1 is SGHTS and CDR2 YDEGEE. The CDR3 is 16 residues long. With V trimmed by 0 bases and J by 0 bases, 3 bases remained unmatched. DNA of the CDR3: TGTGCCAGCAGCTTGGGTGACAGGGCCTCTGGAAACACCATATATTTT. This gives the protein CASSLGDRASGNTIYF.

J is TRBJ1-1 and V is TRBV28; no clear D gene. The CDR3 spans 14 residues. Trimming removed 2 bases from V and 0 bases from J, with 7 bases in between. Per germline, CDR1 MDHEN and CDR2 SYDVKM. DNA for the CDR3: TGTGCCAGCAGTTTAATTAGAATGAACACTGAAGCTTTCTTT. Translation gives CASSLIRMNTEAFF.

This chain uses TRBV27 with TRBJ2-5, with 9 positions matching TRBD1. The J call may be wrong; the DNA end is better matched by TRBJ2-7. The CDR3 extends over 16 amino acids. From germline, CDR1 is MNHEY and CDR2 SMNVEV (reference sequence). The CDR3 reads CASSLAGTGSSYEQYF. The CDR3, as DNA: TGTGCCAGCAGTTTAGCAGGGACAGGGAGCTCCTACGAGCAGTACTTC.

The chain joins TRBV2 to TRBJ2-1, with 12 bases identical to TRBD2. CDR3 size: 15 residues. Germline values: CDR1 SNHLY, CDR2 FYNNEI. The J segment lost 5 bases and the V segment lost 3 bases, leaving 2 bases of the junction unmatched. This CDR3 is CASSEPSGRDNEQFF. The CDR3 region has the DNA TGTGCCAGCAGTGAGCCTAGCGGGAGGGACAATGAGCAGTTCTTC.

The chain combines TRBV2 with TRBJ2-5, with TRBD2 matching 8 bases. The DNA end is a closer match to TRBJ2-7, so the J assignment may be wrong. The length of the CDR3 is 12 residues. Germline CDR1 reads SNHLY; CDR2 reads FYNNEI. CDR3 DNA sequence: TGTGCCAGCAGAGGGACTAGAACCGAGCAGTACTTC. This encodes CASRGTRTEQYF.

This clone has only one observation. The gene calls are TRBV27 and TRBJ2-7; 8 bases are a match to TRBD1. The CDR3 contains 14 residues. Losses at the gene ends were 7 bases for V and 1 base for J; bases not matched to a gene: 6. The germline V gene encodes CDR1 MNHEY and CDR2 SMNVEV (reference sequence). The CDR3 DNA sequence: TGTGCCAGCAAAACCTGGACAGGGTCCTACGAGCAGTACTTC. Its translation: CASKTWTGSYEQYF.

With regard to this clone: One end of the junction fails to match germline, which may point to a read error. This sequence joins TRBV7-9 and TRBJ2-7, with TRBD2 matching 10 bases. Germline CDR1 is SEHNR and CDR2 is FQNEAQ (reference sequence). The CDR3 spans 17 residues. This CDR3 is CSSATWGVASGSDEQYF. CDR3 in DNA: TGTTCCAGCGCAACCTGGGGCGTGGCTAGCGGGAGCGACGAGCAGTACTTC.